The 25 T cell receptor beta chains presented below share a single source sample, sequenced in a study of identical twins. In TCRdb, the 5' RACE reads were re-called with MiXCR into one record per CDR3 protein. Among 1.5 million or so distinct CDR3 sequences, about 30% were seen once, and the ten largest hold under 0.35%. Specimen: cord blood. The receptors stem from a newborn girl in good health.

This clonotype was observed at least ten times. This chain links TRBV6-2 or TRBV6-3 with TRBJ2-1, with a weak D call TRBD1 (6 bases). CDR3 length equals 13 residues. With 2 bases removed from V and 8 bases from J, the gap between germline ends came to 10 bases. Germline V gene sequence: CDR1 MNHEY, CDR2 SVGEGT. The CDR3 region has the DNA TGTGCCAGCAGTTACGTAGCAGGGGATGAGCAGTTCTTC. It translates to CASSYVAGDEQFF.

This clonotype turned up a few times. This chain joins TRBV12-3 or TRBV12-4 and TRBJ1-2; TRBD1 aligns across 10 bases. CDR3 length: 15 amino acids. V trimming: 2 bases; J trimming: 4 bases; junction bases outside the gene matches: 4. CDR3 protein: CASSLKRQGAYGYTF. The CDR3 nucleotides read TGTGCCAGCAGTTTAAAGCGACAGGGGGCCTATGGCTACACCTTC.

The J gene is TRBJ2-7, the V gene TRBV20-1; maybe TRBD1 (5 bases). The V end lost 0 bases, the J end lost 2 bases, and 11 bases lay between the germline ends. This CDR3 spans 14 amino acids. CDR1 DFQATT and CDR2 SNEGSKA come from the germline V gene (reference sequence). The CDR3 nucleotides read TGCAGTGCTAGAGATGATACCAGGGCCTACGAGCAGTACTTC. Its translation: CSARDDTRAYEQYF.

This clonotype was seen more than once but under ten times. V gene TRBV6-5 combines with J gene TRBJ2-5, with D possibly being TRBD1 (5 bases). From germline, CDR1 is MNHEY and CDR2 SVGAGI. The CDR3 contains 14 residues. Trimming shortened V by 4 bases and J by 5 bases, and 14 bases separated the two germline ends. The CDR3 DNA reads TGTGCCAGCAGTTCCGCAGGGAATGGGGAGACCCAGTACTTC. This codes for CASSSAGNGETQYF.

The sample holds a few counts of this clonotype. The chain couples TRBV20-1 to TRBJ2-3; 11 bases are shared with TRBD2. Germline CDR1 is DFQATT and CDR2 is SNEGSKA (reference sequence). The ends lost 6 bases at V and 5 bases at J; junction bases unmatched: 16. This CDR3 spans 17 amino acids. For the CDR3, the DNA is TGCAGTGCAATGGGTAGCGGGAGGGAGTATGGTAGAGATACGCAGTATTTT. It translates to CSAMGSGREYGRDTQYF.

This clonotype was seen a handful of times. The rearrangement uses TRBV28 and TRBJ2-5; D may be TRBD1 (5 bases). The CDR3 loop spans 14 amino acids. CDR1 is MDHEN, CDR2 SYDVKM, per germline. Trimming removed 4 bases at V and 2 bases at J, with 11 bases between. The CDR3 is CASSSPTEQETQYF. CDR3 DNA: TGTGCCAGCAGTTCACCGACAGAACAAGAGACCCAGTACTTC. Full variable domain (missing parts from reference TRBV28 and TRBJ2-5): DVKVTQSSRYLVKRTGEKVFLECVQDMDHENMFWYRQDPGLGLRLIYFSYDVKMKEKGDIPEGYSVSREKKERFSLILESASTNQTSMYLCASSSPTEQETQYFGPGTRLLVL.

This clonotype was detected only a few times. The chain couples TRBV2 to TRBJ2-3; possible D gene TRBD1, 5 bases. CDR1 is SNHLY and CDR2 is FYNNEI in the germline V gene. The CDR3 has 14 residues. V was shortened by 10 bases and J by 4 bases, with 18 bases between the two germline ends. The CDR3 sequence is CATQFGWGADTQYF. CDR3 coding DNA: TGTGCCACCCAATTTGGTTGGGGCGCAGATACGCAGTATTTT. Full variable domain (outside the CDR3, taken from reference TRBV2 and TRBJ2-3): EPEVTQTPSHQVTQMGQEVILRCVPISNHLYFYWYRQILGQKVEFLVSFYNNEISEKSEIFDDQFSVERPDGSNFTLKIRSTKLEDSAMYFCATQFGWGADTQYFGPGTRLTVL.

The CDR3 loop reads CSAGQTSKNIQYF. CDR3 bases: TGCAGTGCAGGGCAGACTAGCAAAAACATTCAGTACTTC. The rearrangement uses TRBV20-1 and TRBJ2-4, with D maybe TRBD2 (6 bases). V was shortened by 6 bases and J by 3 bases, with 12 bases between the two germline ends. CDR1 and CDR2 from the germline V gene are DFQATT and SNEGSKA (reference sequence). CDR3 length: 13 residues.

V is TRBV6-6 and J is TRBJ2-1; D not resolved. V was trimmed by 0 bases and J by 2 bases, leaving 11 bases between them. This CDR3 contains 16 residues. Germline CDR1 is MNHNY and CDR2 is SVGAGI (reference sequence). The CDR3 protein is CASSYSGRSTYNEQFF. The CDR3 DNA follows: TGTGCCAGCAGTTACTCGGGCCGGTCTACCTACAATGAGCAGTTCTTC.

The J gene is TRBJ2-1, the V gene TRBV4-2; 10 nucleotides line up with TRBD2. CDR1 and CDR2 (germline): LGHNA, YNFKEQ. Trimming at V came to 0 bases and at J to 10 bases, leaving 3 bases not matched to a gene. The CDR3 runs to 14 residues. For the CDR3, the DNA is TGTGCCAGCAGCCAAGATGCTAGCGGGGGCGAGCAGTTCTTC. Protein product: CASSQDASGGEQFF.

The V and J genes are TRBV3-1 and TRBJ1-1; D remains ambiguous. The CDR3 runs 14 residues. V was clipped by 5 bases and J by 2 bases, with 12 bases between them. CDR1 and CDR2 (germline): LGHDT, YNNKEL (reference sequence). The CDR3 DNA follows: TGTGCCAGCAGCTACGGACGGATTAACACTGAAGCTTTCTTT. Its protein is CASSYGRINTEAFF.

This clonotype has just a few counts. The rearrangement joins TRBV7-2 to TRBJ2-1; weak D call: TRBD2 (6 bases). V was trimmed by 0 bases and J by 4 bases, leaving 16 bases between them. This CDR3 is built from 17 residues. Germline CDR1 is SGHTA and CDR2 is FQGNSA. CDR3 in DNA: TGTGCCAGCAGCTTAGCACGGTTAGACCGGGGGTACAATGAGCAGTTCTTC. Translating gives CASSLARLDRGYNEQFF.

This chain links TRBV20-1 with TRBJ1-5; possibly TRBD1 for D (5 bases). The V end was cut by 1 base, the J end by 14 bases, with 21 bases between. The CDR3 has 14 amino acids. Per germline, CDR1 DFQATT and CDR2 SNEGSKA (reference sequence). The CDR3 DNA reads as TGCAGTGCTAGAGGCCGGGGGTTTTATAAGAACGAGCATTTT. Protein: CSARGRGFYKNEHF.

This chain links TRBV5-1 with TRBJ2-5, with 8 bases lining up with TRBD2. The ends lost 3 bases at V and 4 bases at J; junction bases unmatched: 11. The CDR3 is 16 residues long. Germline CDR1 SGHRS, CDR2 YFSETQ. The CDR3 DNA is TGCGCCAGCAGCTGGCGTCCTAGCGGGTCGCGAGAGACCCAGTACTTC. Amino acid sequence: CASSWRPSGSRETQYF. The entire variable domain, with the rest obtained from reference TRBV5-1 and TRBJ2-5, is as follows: KAGVTQTPRYLIKTRGQQVTLSCSPISGHRSVSWYQQTPGQGLQFLFEYFSETQRNKGNFPGRFSGRQFSNSRSEMNVSTLELGDSALYLCASSWRPSGSRETQYFGPGTRLLVL.

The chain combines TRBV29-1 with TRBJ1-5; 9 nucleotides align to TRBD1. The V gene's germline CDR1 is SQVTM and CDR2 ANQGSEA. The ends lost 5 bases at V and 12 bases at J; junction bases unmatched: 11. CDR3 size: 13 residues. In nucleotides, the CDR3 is TGCAGCGTTTTGGACCCCGGGACAGGGTTCCAGCATTTT. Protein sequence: CSVLDPGTGFQHF.

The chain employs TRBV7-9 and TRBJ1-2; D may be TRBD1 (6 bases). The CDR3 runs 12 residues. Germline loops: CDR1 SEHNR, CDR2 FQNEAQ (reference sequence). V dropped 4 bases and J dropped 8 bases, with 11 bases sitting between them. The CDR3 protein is CASSSTDRGYTF. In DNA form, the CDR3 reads TGTGCCAGCAGCTCCACCGACAGGGGCTACACCTTC.

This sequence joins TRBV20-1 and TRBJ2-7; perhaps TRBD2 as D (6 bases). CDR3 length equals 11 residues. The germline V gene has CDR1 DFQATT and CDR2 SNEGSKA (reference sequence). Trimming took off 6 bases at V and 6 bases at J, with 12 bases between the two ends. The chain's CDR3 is CSAPRDSEQYF. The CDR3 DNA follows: TGCAGTGCCCCGCGGGATAGCGAGCAGTACTTC.

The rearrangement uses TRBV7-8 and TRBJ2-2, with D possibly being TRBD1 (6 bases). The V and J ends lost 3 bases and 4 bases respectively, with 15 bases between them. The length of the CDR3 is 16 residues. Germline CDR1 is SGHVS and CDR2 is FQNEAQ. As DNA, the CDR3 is TGTGCCAGCAGCTTGGACGGGACACCTCTCACCGGGGAGCTGTTTTTT. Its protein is CASSLDGTPLTGELFF.

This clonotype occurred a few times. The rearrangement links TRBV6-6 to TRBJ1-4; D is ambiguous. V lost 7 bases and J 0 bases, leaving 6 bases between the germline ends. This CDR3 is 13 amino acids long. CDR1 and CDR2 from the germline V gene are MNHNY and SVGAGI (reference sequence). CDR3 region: CASMGATNEKLFF. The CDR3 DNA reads TGTGCCAGCATGGGTGCAACTAATGAAAAACTGTTTTTT.

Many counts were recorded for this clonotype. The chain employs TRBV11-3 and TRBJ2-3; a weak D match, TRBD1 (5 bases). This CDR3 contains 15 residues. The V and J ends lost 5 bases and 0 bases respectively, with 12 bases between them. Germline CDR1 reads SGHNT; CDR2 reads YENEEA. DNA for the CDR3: TGTGCCAGCAGCCAAGGGGTTTCTAGCACAGATACGCAGTATTTT. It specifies CASSQGVSSTDTQYF.

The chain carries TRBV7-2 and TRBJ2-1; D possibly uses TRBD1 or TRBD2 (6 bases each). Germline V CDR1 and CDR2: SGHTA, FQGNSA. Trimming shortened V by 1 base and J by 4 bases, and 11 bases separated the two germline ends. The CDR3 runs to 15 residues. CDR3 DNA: TGTGCCAGCAGCTTAGTAGGGGGGAAGTACAATGAGCAGTTCTTC. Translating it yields CASSLVGGKYNEQFF.

In DNA form, the CDR3 reads TGTGCCAGCAGCCAAGGGCTCAGATCCTCTGGGGCCAACGTCCTGACTTTC. Translating it yields CASSQGLRSSGANVLTF. The V call is TRBV4-2, the J call TRBJ2-6; D uncertain. Looked up from germline, CDR1 is LGHNA and CDR2 is YNFKEQ. V was trimmed by 1 base and J by 0 bases, leaving 10 bases between them. The length of the CDR3 is 17 residues.

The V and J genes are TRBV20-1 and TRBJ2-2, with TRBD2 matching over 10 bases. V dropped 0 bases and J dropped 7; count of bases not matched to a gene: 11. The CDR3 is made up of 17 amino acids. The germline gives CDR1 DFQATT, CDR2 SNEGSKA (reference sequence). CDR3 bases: TGCAGTGCTAGAGATCCCAGCGGGAGGGCCCGAGGCGGGGAGCTGTTTTTT. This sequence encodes CSARDPSGRARGGELFF.

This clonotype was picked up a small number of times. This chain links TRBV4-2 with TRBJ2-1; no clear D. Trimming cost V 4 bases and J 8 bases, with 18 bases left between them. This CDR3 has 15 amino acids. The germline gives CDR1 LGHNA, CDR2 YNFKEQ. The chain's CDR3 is CASSRAEIPQDEQFF. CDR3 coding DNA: TGTGCCAGCAGCCGGGCGGAGATCCCTCAGGATGAGCAGTTCTTC.

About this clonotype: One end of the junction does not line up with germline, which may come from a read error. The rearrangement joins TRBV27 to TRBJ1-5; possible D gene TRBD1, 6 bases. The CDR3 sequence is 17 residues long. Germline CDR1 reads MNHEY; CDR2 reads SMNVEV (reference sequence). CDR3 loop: CASSLTSAGASNQPRHF. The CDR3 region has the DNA TGTGCCAGCAGTTTAACTTCCGCGGGGGCTAGCAATCAGCCCCGGCATTTT.